The TCR beta chain under discussion was sequenced for a study of cytomegalovirus exposure and HLA in healthy donors. PCR employed 60 Vbeta and 13 Jbeta primers. Libraries were prepared by immunoSEQ multiplex PCR; TCRdb keeps only in-frame clonotypes and omits some of them. The sample lists over 100,000 clones, roughly four fifths occurring once. This clonotype originated in a female donor in good health and CMV-seropositive. Material: PBMCs.

The CDR3 loop reads CASSLPVAQQAGELFF. The DNA for the CDR3 is TGTGCCAGCAGCTTGCCCGTCGCTCAGCAGGCGGGGGAGCTGTTTTTT. The chain has TRBV5-4 and TRBJ2-2; D not resolved. Germline CDR1 is SGHNT and CDR2 is YYREEE (reference sequence). The CDR3 has 16 residues. The V end was cut by 1 base, the J end by 8 bases, with 18 bases between.